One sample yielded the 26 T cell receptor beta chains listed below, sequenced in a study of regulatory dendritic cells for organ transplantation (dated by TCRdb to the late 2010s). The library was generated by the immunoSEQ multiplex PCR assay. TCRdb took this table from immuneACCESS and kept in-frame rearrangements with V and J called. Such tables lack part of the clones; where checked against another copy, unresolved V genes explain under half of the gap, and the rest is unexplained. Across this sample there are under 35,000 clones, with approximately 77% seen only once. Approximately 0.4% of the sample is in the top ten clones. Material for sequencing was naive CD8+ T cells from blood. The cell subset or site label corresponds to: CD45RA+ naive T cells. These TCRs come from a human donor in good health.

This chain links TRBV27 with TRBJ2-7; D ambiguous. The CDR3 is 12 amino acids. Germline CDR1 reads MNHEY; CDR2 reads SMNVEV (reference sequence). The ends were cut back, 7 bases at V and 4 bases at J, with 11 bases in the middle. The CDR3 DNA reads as TGTGCCAGCAAAAACACCCCGTACGAGCAGTACTTC. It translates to CASKNTPYEQYF.

CDR3 protein: CASSHLKGLAGAEQYF. In DNA form, the CDR3 reads TGTGCCAGCAGCCATCTCAAAGGCCTAGCGGGGGCCGAGCAGTACTTC. The chain carries TRBV14 and TRBJ2-7, with 10 bases matching TRBD2. Per the germline V gene, CDR1 is SGHDN and CDR2 is FVKESK. V was clipped by 3 bases and J by 6 bases; unmatched bases: 11. The CDR3 totals 16 residues.

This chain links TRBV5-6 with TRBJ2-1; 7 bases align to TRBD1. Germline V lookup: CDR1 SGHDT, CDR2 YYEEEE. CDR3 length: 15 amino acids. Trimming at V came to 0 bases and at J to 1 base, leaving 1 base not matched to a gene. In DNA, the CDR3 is TGTGCCAGCAGCTTGGACAGGGGATCCTACAATGAGCAGTTCTTC. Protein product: CASSLDRGSYNEQFF.

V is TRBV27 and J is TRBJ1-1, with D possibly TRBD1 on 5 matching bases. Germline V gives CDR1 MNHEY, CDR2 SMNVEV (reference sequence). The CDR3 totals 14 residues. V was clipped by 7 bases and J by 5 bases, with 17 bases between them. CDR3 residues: CASTSPGGRTEAFF. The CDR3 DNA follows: TGTGCCAGCACCTCTCCCGGGGGGAGGACTGAAGCTTTCTTT.

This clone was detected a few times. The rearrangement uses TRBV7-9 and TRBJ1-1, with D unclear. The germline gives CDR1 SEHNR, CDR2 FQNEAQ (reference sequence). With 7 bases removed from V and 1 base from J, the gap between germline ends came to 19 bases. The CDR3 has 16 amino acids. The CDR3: CASTPLGRGRNTEAFF. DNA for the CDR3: TGTGCCAGCACCCCTCTAGGCCGAGGGAGGAACACTGAAGCTTTCTTT.

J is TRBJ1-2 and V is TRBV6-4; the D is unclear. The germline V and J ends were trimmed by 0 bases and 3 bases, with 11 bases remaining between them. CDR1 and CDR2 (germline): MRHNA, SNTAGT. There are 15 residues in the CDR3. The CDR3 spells CASSDSLKRDYGYTF. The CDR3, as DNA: TGTGCCAGCAGTGACTCTCTCAAACGGGACTATGGCTACACCTTC.

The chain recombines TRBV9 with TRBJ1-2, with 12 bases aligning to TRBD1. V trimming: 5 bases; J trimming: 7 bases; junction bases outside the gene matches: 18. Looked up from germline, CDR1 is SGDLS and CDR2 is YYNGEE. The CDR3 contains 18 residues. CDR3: CASRANPGTGGYTIGYTF. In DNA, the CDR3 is TGTGCCAGCAGGGCCAACCCCGGGACAGGGGGCTATACTATTGGCTACACCTTC.

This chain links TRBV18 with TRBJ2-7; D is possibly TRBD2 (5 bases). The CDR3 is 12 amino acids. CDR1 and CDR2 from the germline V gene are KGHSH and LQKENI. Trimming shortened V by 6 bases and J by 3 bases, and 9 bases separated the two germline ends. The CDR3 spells CASSLRDYEQYF. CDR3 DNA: TGTGCCAGCTCTCTCCGGGACTACGAGCAGTACTTC.

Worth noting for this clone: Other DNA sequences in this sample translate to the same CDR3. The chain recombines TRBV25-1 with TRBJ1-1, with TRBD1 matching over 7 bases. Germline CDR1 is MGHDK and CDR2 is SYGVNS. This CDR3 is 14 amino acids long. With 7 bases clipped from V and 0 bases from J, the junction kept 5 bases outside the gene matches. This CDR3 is CASKGDSLNTEAFF. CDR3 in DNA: TGTGCCAGCAAAGGGGACAGCTTGAACACTGAAGCTTTCTTT.

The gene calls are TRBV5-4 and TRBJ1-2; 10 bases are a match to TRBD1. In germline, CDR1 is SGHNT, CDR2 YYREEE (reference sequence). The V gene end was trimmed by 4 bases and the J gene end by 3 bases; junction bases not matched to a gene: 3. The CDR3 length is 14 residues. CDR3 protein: CASSDRGHHYGYTF. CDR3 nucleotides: TGTGCCAGCAGCGACAGGGGGCATCACTATGGCTACACCTTC. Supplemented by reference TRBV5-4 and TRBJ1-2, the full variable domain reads ETGVTQSPTHLIKTRGQQVTLRCSSQSGHNTVSWYQQALGQGPQFIFQYYREEENGRGNFPPRFSGLQFPNYSSELNVNALELDDSALYLCASSDRGHHYGYTFGSGTRLTVV.

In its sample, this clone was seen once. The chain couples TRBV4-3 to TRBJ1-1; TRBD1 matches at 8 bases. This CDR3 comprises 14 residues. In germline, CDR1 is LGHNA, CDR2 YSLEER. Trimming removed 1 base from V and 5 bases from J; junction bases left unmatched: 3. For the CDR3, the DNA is TGCGCCAGCAGCCAAGGCAGGGGGCCGACTGAAGCTTTCTTT. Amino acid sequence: CASSQGRGPTEAFF.

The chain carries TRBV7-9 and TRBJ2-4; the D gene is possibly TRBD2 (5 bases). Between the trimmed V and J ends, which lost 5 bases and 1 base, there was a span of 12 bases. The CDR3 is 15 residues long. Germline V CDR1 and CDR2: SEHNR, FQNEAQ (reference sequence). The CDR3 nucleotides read TGTGCCAGCAGCCTACGGTCGGGGGCCAAAAACATTCAGTACTTC. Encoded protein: CASSLRSGAKNIQYF.

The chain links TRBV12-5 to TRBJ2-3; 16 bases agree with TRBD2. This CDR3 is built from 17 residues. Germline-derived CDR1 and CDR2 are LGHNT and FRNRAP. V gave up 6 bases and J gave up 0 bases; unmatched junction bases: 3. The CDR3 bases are TGTGCTAGTGGAACGGGACTAGCGGGGGGGAGCACAGATACGCAGTATTTT. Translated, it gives CASGTGLAGGSTDTQYF.

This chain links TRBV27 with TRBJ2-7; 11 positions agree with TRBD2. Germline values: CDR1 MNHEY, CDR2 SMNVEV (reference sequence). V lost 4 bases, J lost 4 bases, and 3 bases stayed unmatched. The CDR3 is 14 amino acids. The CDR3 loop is CASSYVAGGYEQYF. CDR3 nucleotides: TGTGCCAGCAGTTATGTAGCGGGGGGGTACGAGCAGTACTTC.

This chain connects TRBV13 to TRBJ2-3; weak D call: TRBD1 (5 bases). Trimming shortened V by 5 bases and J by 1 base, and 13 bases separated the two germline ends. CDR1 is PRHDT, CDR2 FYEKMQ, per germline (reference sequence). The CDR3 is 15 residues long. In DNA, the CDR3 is TGTGCCAGCAGCCCCAGGGCCATTGGCACAGATACGCAGTATTTT. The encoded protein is CASSPRAIGTDTQYF.

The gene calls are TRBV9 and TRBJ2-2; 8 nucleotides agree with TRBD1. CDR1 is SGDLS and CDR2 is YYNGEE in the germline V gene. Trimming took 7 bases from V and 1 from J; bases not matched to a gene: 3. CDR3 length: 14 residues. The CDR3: CASGTGGNTGELFF. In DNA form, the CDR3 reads TGTGCCAGCGGTACAGGGGGGAACACCGGGGAGCTGTTTTTT.

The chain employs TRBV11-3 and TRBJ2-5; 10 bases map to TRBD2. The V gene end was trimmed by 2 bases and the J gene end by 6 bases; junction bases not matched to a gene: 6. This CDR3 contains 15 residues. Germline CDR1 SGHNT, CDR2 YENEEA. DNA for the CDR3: TGTGCCAGCAGCTTATTGCAGCGGGGGGGAAAGACCCAGTACTTC. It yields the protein CASSLLQRGGKTQYF.

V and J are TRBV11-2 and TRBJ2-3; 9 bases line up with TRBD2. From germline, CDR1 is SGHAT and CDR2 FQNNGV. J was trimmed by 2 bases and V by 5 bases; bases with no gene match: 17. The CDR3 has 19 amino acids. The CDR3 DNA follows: TGTGCCAGCAGCCCAGTGGGTAGCGGGGGTGCGCACCCCACAGATACGCAGTATTTT. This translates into CASSPVGSGGAHPTDTQYF.

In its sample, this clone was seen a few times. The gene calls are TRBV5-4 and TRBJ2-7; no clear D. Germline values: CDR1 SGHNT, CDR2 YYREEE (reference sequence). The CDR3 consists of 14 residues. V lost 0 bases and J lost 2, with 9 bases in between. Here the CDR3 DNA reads TGTGCCAGCAGCTTGGCTCTGGCTCCCTACGAGCAGTACTTC. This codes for CASSLALAPYEQYF. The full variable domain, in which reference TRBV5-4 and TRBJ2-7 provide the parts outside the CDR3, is ETGVTQSPTHLIKTRGQQVTLRCSSQSGHNTVSWYQQALGQGPQFIFQYYREEENGRGNFPPRFSGLQFPNYSSELNVNALELDDSALYLCASSLALAPYEQYFGPGTRLTVT.

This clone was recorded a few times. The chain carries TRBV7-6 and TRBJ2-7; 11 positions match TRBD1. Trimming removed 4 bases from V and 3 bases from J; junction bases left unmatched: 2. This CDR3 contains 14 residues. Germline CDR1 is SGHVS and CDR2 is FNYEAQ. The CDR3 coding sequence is TGTGCCAGCAGCTCCGGGACAGGGGGCTACGAGCAGTACTTC. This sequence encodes CASSSGTGGYEQYF.

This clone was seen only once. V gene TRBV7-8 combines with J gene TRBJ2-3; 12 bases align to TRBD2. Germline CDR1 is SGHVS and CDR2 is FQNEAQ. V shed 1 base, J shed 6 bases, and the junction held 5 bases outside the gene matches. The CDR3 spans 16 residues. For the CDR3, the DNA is TGTGCCAGCAGCTTAGTAGGACTAGCGGGGTGGGATACGCAGTATTTT. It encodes CASSLVGLAGWDTQYF.

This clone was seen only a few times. This CDR3 is CASSPSGSSPIYGYTF. Here the CDR3 DNA reads TGTGCCAGCAGCCCGTCCGGGTCCTCCCCTATCTATGGCTACACCTTC. The V call is TRBV9, the J call TRBJ1-2; D is unclear. CDR1 is SGDLS and CDR2 is YYNGEE in the germline V gene. The CDR3 spans 16 residues. The V end was cut by 4 bases, the J end by 4 bases, with 20 bases between.

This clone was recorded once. This chain's CDR3 is CASSIVGRRRYGYTF. The CDR3 DNA is TGTGCCAGTAGTATAGTTGGCAGAAGGAGGTATGGCTACACCTTC. The chain has TRBV19 and TRBJ1-2; D is uncertain. The CDR3 is 15 residues long. Trimming shortened V by 1 base and J by 5 bases, and 14 bases separated the two germline ends. Germline V gives CDR1 LNHDA, CDR2 SQIVND (reference sequence).

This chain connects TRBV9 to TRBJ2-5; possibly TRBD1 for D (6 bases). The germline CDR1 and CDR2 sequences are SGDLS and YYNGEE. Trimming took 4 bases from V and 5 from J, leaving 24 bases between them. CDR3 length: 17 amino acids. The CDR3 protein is CASSPPTTSSDRETQYF. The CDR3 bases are TGTGCCAGCAGCCCTCCCACCACAAGCTCCGACAGGGAGACCCAGTACTTC.

The CDR3 nucleotides read TGTGCCAGCAGCTTAGCCCTAAGGGGGCGGGGGGTGTACAATGAGCAGTTCTTC. Translating gives CASSLALRGRGVYNEQFF. The V gene is TRBV13, the J gene TRBJ2-1; TRBD2 is a possible D gene (8 bases). The CDR3 contains 18 residues. The germline V gene has CDR1 PRHDT and CDR2 FYEKMQ (reference sequence). V lost 1 base, J lost 4 bases, and 20 bases lay in between. Based on the CDR3 plus reference TRBV13 and TRBJ2-1, the full variable domain is AAGVIQSPRHLIKEKRETATLKCYPIPRHDTVYWYQQGPGQDPQFLISFYEKMQSDKGSIPDRFSAQQFSDYHSELNMSSLELGDSALYFCASSLALRGRGVYNEQFFGPGTRLTVL.

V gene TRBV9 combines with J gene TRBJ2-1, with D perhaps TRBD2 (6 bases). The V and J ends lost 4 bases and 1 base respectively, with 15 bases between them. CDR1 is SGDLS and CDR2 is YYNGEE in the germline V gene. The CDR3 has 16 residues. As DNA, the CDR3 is TGTGCCAGCAGCCCCTTTGACGGGGGTTCCTACAATGAGCAGTTCTTC. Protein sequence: CASSPFDGGSYNEQFF.